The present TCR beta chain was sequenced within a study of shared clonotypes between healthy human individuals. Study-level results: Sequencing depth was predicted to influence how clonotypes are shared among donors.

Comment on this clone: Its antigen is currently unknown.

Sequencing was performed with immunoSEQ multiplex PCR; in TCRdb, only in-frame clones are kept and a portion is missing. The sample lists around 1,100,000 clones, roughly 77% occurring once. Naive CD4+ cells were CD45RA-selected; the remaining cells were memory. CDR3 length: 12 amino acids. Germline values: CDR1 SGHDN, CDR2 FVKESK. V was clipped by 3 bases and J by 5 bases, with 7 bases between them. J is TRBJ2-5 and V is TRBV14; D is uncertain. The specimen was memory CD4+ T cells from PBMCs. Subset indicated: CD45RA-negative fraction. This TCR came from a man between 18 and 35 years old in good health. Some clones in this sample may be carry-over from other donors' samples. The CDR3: CASSQFGETQYF. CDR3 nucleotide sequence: TGTGCCAGCAGCCAGTTCGGTGAGACCCAGTACTTC.